This passage covers 32 T cell receptor beta chains from one sample sequenced in a study of control samples from healthy donors and cancer patients. Profiled with immunoSEQ multiplex PCR; TCRdb holds only in-frame clones, not every one. The table records about 140,000 clones, 90% to 95% of them present only once. The sample consisted of blood. The source is a man aged 35 to 55 in good health.

The genes are TRBV29-1 and TRBJ2-3; D not certain. The CDR3 length is 11 residues. Germline CDR1 is SQVTM and CDR2 is ANQGSEA. The V end lost 6 bases, the J end lost 6 bases, and 10 bases lay between the germline ends. As DNA, the CDR3 is TGCAGCGTCGCGACCGGGGATACGCAGTATTTT. Protein: CSVATGDTQYF.

The sample holds one count of this clone. The chain is built from TRBV10-1 and TRBJ2-2; D not resolved. Germline CDR1 WNHNN, CDR2 SYGVQD (reference sequence). Trimming cost V 4 bases and J 1 base, with 7 bases left between them. The length of the CDR3 is 14 residues. The CDR3: CASSGTLNTGELFF. The CDR3 nucleotides are TGCGCCAGCAGTGGGACGCTGAACACCGGGGAGCTGTTTTTT.

The chain couples TRBV9 to TRBJ2-1; 9 bases match TRBD2. From germline, CDR1 is SGDLS and CDR2 YYNGEE. V trimming: 4 bases; J trimming: 8 bases; junction bases outside the gene matches: 10. There are 15 residues in the CDR3. CDR3 DNA sequence: TGTGCCAGCAGCTCTCATAGCGGGAGTCTCGATGAGCAGTTCTTC. It encodes CASSSHSGSLDEQFF. Full variable domain (remainder filled in from reference TRBV9 and TRBJ2-1): DSGVTQTPKHLITATGQRVTLRCSPRSGDLSVYWYQQSLDQGLQFLIQYYNGEERAKGNILERFSAQQFPDLHSELNLSSLELGDSALYFCASSSHSGSLDEQFFGPGTRLTVL.

This clone was counted once. The chain carries TRBV9 and TRBJ2-5; a possible D gene is TRBD1 (6 bases). V lost 5 bases, J lost 4 bases, and 15 bases lay in between. The CDR3 contains 14 residues. Per the germline V gene, CDR1 is SGDLS and CDR2 is YYNGEE. DNA for the CDR3: TGTGCCAGCAGTGGGGGCCGGGCGGGAGAGACCCAGTACTTC. It is translated as CASSGGRAGETQYF. Full variable domain (missing parts from reference TRBV9 and TRBJ2-5): DSGVTQTPKHLITATGQRVTLRCSPRSGDLSVYWYQQSLDQGLQFLIQYYNGEERAKGNILERFSAQQFPDLHSELNLSSLELGDSALYFCASSGGRAGETQYFGPGTRLLVL.

This chain uses TRBV6-2 or TRBV6-3 with TRBJ1-6; D gene unclear. Germline V gene data show CDR1 as MNHEY and CDR2 as SVGEGT. CDR3 length: 16 amino acids. Trimming shortened V by 0 bases and J by 10 bases, and 16 bases separated the two germline ends. The CDR3 DNA reads TGTGCCAGCAGTTACTCGAGTGGCAGGACGGGATCACCCCTCCACTTT. Amino acids: CASSYSSGRTGSPLHF.

This clone was detected once. The V and J genes are TRBV5-4 and TRBJ2-2; TRBD1 is a possible D gene (6 bases). Germline CDR1 is SGHNT and CDR2 is YYREEE (reference sequence). The CDR3 contains 16 residues. Trimming removed 4 bases at V and 4 bases at J, with 17 bases between. For the CDR3, the DNA is TGTGCCAGCAGCCAACAGGGTTTGGGCTTCACCGGGGAGCTGTTTTTT. This encodes CASSQQGLGFTGELFF.

The rearrangement links TRBV25-1 to TRBJ2-2; D is possibly TRBD2 (6 bases). The CDR3 has 15 residues. Trimming shortened V by 7 bases and J by 3 bases, and 15 bases separated the two germline ends. The germline CDR1 and CDR2 sequences are MGHDK and SYGVNS. CDR3 sequence: CASTRFGGDTGELFF. CDR3 bases: TGTGCCAGCACGCGTTTCGGGGGAGACACCGGGGAGCTGTTTTTT.

The genes are TRBV11-2 and TRBJ2-3; D is undetermined. Per the germline V gene, CDR1 is SGHAT and CDR2 is FQNNGV. The V and J ends lost 5 bases and 0 bases respectively, with 9 bases between them. The CDR3 covers 14 residues. CDR3 coding DNA: TGTGCCAGCAGCCCTCGGATAAGCACAGATACGCAGTATTTT. Translating gives CASSPRISTDTQYF.

As concerns this clone: At one boundary the junction diverges from the germline segment, which might be a read error. The V and J genes are TRBV7-2 and TRBJ2-7; TRBD1 might be the D (5 bases). Germline V gene sequence: CDR1 SGHTA, CDR2 FQGNSA. The CDR3 extends over 11 amino acids. The CDR3 is CASSLGVVLSF. In DNA form, the CDR3 reads TGTGCCAGCAGCCTAGGGGTCGTCCTAAGCTTC.

The chain carries TRBV10-2 and TRBJ1-1; D remains ambiguous. The CDR3 runs to 13 residues. With 3 bases removed from V and 1 base from J, the gap between germline ends came to 6 bases. The germline CDR1 and CDR2 sequences are WSHSY and SAAADI. The CDR3 DNA sequence: TGCGCCAGCAGTGACGTCGGGAACACTGAAGCTTTCTTT. This codes for CASSDVGNTEAFF.

This chain uses TRBV9 with TRBJ1-4, with D hard to call. CDR1 is SGDLS and CDR2 is YYNGEE in the germline V gene. Trimming stripped 0 bases from V and 8 bases from J, with 11 bases between. The CDR3 is made up of 14 amino acids. CDR3 nucleotide sequence: TGTGCCAGCAGCGTAGGGAAAAGTGGCGAAAAACTGTTTTTT. Protein sequence: CASSVGKSGEKLFF. The full variable domain, completed using reference TRBV9 and TRBJ1-4, is DSGVTQTPKHLITATGQRVTLRCSPRSGDLSVYWYQQSLDQGLQFLIQYYNGEERAKGNILERFSAQQFPDLHSELNLSSLELGDSALYFCASSVGKSGEKLFFGSGTQLSVL.

The rearrangement links TRBV5-6 to TRBJ2-3; 11 bases match TRBD2. The V and J ends lost 3 bases and 2 bases, in that order; junction bases with no gene match: 5. This CDR3 spans 16 amino acids. Looked up from germline, CDR1 is SGHDT and CDR2 is YYEEEE. Written as DNA, the CDR3 is TGTGCCAGCAGCTGGGGACTAGCGGAGGACACAGATACGCAGTATTTT. Protein sequence: CASSWGLAEDTDTQYF.

The chain carries TRBV5-1 and TRBJ1-4, with D maybe TRBD1 (5 bases). This CDR3 has 14 amino acids. Trimming removed 0 bases from V and 5 bases from J, with 8 bases in between. Germline assignment: CDR1 SGHRS and CDR2 YFSETQ. CDR3 in amino acids: CASSLGQPNEKLFF. CDR3 bases: TGCGCCAGCAGCTTGGGACAGCCGAATGAAAAACTGTTTTTT.

V is TRBV3-1 (or the pseudogene TRBV3-2) and J is TRBJ1-5; D unclear. V dropped 1 base and J dropped 7 bases, with 8 bases sitting between them. The CDR3 spans 13 residues. In germline, CDR1 is LGHDT, CDR2 YNNKEL (reference sequence). The CDR3 nucleotides read TGTGCCAGCAGCCAAGTAGGGAACCAGCCCCAGCATTTT. Translation: CASSQVGNQPQHF.

In regard to this clone: The sample carries other DNA sequences with the same CDR3. This chain connects TRBV28 to TRBJ1-5; D unresolved. CDR3 length equals 12 residues. The V gene's germline CDR1 is MDHEN and CDR2 SYDVKM. V was shortened by 6 bases and J by 4 bases, with 7 bases between the two germline ends. The DNA for the CDR3 is TGTGCCAGCAGCTCGGGAAATCAGCCCCAGCATTTT. Translating it yields CASSSGNQPQHF.

The V call is TRBV2, the J call TRBJ1-4, with a possible D match to TRBD1 (5 bases). The CDR3 sequence is 16 residues long. Germline loops: CDR1 SNHLY, CDR2 FYNNEI. The V gene lost 0 bases and the J gene lost 8 bases, with 16 bases spanning the gap. CDR3 DNA: TGTGCCAGCAGTGAAGCGCTCGGGGCCCGGGGGGAAAAACTGTTTTTT. Translation gives CASSEALGARGEKLFF. Full variable domain (outside the CDR3, taken from reference TRBV2 and TRBJ1-4): EPEVTQTPSHQVTQMGQEVILRCVPISNHLYFYWYRQILGQKVEFLVSFYNNEISEKSEIFDDQFSVERPDGSNFTLKIRSTKLEDSAMYFCASSEALGARGEKLFFGSGTQLSVL.

This clone was counted once. The chain recombines TRBV10-3 with TRBJ1-5; perhaps TRBD1 as D (5 bases). CDR3 length: 13 amino acids. CDR1 is ENHRY, CDR2 SYGVKD, per germline. V shed 4 bases and J shed 4 bases, with 8 bases lying between them. The DNA for the CDR3 is TGTGCCATCAGTGGGGCAGGGAATCAGCCCCAGCATTTT. Residues: CAISGAGNQPQHF.

The chain employs TRBV3-1 (or the pseudogene TRBV3-2) and TRBJ2-1, with D perhaps matching TRBD1 (6 bases). The CDR3 is 15 amino acids. V was cut by 1 base and J by 2 bases, with 9 bases left in between. Germline V CDR1 and CDR2: LGHDT, YNNKEL (reference sequence). CDR3 amino acids: CASSQGGGAYNEQFF. The CDR3 nucleotides read TGTGCCAGCAGCCAAGGAGGGGGAGCCTACAATGAGCAGTTCTTC.

V and J are TRBV4-1 and TRBJ2-4, with a tentative D call TRBD2 (7 bases). The CDR3 sequence is 15 residues long. V was cut by 5 bases and J by 7 bases, with 18 bases left in between. In germline, CDR1 is MGHRA, CDR2 YSYEKL. The CDR3 DNA sequence: TGCGCCAGCAGCACAACATCAGGGGAGGGGAACATTCAGTACTTC. Translated, it gives CASSTTSGEGNIQYF.

This clone was seen just once. The sample contains more than one DNA sequence encoding this CDR3. The J gene is TRBJ1-1, the V gene TRBV7-3; D gene ambiguous. The CDR3 contains 14 residues. The germline V gene has CDR1 SGHTA and CDR2 FQGTGA. V was pared by 3 bases and J by 0 bases, with 8 bases between. The CDR3, as DNA: TGTGCCAGCAGCTTGTCCGGGTTGAACACTGAAGCTTTCTTT. Protein: CASSLSGLNTEAFF.

V gene TRBV10-3 combines with J gene TRBJ2-2; no firm D call. Trimming took 6 bases from V and 0 from J, leaving 8 bases between them. Germline lookup yields CDR1 ENHRY and CDR2 SYGVKD. CDR3 length equals 14 residues. CDR3 nucleotides: TGTGCCATCAGACGCCAGACGAACACCGGGGAGCTGTTTTTT. Protein sequence: CAIRRQTNTGELFF.

This clone was counted a single time. The rearrangement joins TRBV2 to TRBJ1-5; D remains ambiguous. From germline, CDR1 is SNHLY and CDR2 FYNNEI. The CDR3 totals 15 residues. Trimming cost V 4 bases and J 6 bases, with 16 bases left between them. In DNA form, the CDR3 reads TGTGCCAGCAGTGTTGAAGGGCAGGCGGTTCAGCCCCAGCATTTT. It translates to CASSVEGQAVQPQHF.

This chain joins TRBV7-8 and TRBJ2-1; no firm D call. The CDR3 length is 16 residues. Deletions cut 5 bases from V and 1 base from J, with 15 bases between. Germline values: CDR1 SGHVS, CDR2 FQNEAQ. CDR3 residues: CASSPQPRGSYNEQFF. DNA for the CDR3: TGTGCCAGCAGCCCTCAACCACGTGGATCCTACAATGAGCAGTTCTTC.

The rearrangement links TRBV11-2 to TRBJ2-3, with a possible D match to TRBD2 (6 bases). The length of the CDR3 is 15 residues. V lost 2 bases and J 0 bases, leaving 9 bases between the germline ends. The germline V gene has CDR1 SGHAT and CDR2 FQNNGV. The CDR3 DNA follows: TGTGCCAGCAGCTTATATAGCGGTAGCACAGATACGCAGTATTTT. Protein: CASSLYSGSTDTQYF. Using reference TRBV11-2 and TRBJ2-3 for the parts outside the CDR3, the full variable domain is EAGVAQSPRYKIIEKRQSVAFWCNPISGHATLYWYQQILGQGPKLLIQFQNNGVVDDSQLPKDRFSAERLKGVDSTLKIQPAKLEDSAVYLCASSLYSGSTDTQYFGPGTRLTVL.

V and J are TRBV2 and TRBJ2-5, with 12 bases matching TRBD2. This CDR3 spans 15 amino acids. Germline CDR1 SNHLY, CDR2 FYNNEI. V was pared by 7 bases and J by 2 bases, with 5 bases of the junction left unmatched. CDR3 nucleotides: TGTGCCAGCACTCTAGCGGGGGGGCTTCAAGAGACCCAGTACTTC. This gives the protein CASTLAGGLQETQYF. Drawing the rest from reference TRBV2 and TRBJ2-5, the complete variable domain is EPEVTQTPSHQVTQMGQEVILRCVPISNHLYFYWYRQILGQKVEFLVSFYNNEISEKSEIFDDQFSVERPDGSNFTLKIRSTKLEDSAMYFCASTLAGGLQETQYFGPGTRLLVL.

The V gene is TRBV27, the J gene TRBJ1-6; 7 bases line up with TRBD1. V lost 2 bases and J lost 5; bases outside the gene matches: 6. CDR3 size: 16 residues. Germline V gene lookup returns CDR1 MNHEY and CDR2 SMNVEV (reference sequence). CDR3 coding DNA: TGTGCCAGCAGTTTACTACCGGGACAGAATAATTCACCCCTCCACTTT. Amino acid sequence: CASSLLPGQNNSPLHF.

Here the CDR3 reads CASSYGGEEQYF. DNA for the CDR3: TGTGCCAGCAGTTACGGGGGTGAGGAGCAGTACTTC. V is TRBV6-6 and J is TRBJ2-7; D tentatively fits TRBD1 or TRBD2 (5 bases each). CDR3 length: 12 residues. The germline gives CDR1 MNHNY, CDR2 SVGAGI (reference sequence). The V end lost 2 bases, the J end lost 7 bases, and 9 bases lay between the germline ends.

This clone was seen a single time. The chain carries TRBV7-8 and TRBJ1-5; 9 positions agree with TRBD1. With 0 bases clipped from V and 9 bases from J, the junction kept 9 bases outside the gene matches. The CDR3 totals 16 residues. The germline gives CDR1 SGHVS, CDR2 FQNEAQ. Here the CDR3 DNA reads TGTGCCAGCAGCTTAGCCGGGACAGGGTTCGAGGGGCCCCAGCATTTT. It specifies CASSLAGTGFEGPQHF.

In regard to this clone: One end of the junction varies from germline; a read error may be responsible. The rearrangement uses TRBV3-1 (or the pseudogene TRBV3-2) and TRBJ1-2; 7 positions match TRBD1. Germline CDR1 reads LGHDT; CDR2 reads YNNKEL (reference sequence). There are 16 residues in the CDR3. The CDR3 DNA sequence: TGTGCCAGCAGCGAAGACCTTCAGGGGGATTGGGGTGGCTACACCTTC. It specifies CASSEDLQGDWGGYTF.

This clone was observed once. V is TRBV6-5 and J is TRBJ1-5; D call uncertain. Germline V gene sequence: CDR1 MNHEY, CDR2 SVGAGI. The CDR3 contains 15 residues. V lost 6 bases to trimming and J lost 1 base, with 13 bases between them. The CDR3 reads CASSSRSGSNQPQHF. The DNA for the CDR3 is TGTGCCAGCAGCTCACGTTCGGGCAGCAATCAGCCCCAGCATTTT.

The J gene is TRBJ2-6, the V gene TRBV6-5; 8 bases fit TRBD1. Germline assignment: CDR1 MNHEY and CDR2 SVGAGI. Trimming at V came to 6 bases and at J to 1 base, leaving 2 bases not matched to a gene. The CDR3 spans 15 residues. The CDR3 DNA sequence: TGTGCCAGCAGGCAGGGGGCATCTGGGGCCAACGTCCTGACTTTC. This gives the protein CASRQGASGANVLTF.

This clone has a handful of counts. The chain is built from TRBV14 and TRBJ1-2; weak D call: TRBD1 (6 bases). CDR1 and CDR2 from the germline V gene are SGHDN and FVKESK. This CDR3 contains 16 residues. The germline V and J ends were trimmed by 4 bases and 4 bases, with 19 bases remaining between them. The DNA of the CDR3 is TGTGCCAGCAGCCGGTGGGGGCAGGGATCAATCTATGGCTACACCTTC. Amino acid sequence: CASSRWGQGSIYGYTF.